This T cell receptor beta chain comes out of a study of T cell responses to AZD1222 COVID-19 vaccine. Overall study context: Pooled together were second doses at about 4 or about 12 weeks. Study results and limitations: The donors showed a predominance of white British ancestry and of females, with possible underestimation of clonal diversity. No day 14 peak samples; only post-peak repertoires were characterized. Across spike, vaccine-associated CD4 TCRs were found, dominant at 160-218 and 743-854.

About this clone: Its target is unknown.

Produced via immunoSEQ multiplex PCR; TCRdb's table is partial and in-frame only. Altogether 90,000 to 130,000 clones are present, 70% to 90% being singletons, with the ten largest covering about 3.3%. The V end was cut by 5 bases, the J end by 4 bases, with 21 bases between. The CDR3 consists of 17 residues. CDR1 is SEHNR, CDR2 FQNEAQ, per germline (reference sequence). This chain connects TRBV7-9 to TRBJ1-5; maybe TRBD1 (6 bases). This TCR was sampled from an adult in good health. Sequencing used peripheral blood, obtained on day 0 of AZD1222 vaccination. The CDR3 is CASSGRQVRTLNQPQHF. The DNA of the CDR3 is TGTGCCAGCAGCGGGAGACAGGTCAGAACCCTAAATCAGCCCCAGCATTTT. Variable domain in full (rest from reference TRBV7-9 and TRBJ1-5): DTGVSQNPRHKITKRGQNVTFRCDPISEHNRLYWYRQTLGQGPEFLTYFQNEAQLEKSRLLSDRFSAERPKGSFSTLEIQRTEQGDSAMYLCASSGRQVRTLNQPQHFGDGTRLSIL.